Listed below are T cell receptor beta chains from one sample, sequenced in a study of blood T cells in healthy people across ages. Each CDR3 protein gets one entry after TCRdb re-called the 5' RACE reads with MiXCR. The sample yields over 1,300,000 distinct CDR3 sequences, approximately 59% seen once. Source material: blood. Receptors were obtained from a man younger than 35 in good health. The CDR3 runs from the conserved cysteine through the conserved F or W. D genes are given only for firm matches. Where a row states a size, it is once, few, many or the class of an expanded clone; other rows omit it.

v_call: TRBV20-1
clone_size: NA
j_call: TRBJ2-3
d_call: TRBD2
cdr3_length: 15
cdr3_aa: CSARSPSGGGDTQYF

v_call: TRBV12-3/TRBV12-4
clone_size: few
j_call: TRBJ1-4
d_call: NA
cdr3_length: 15
cdr3_aa: CASSLGVGQREKLFF

v_call: TRBV12-5
clone_size: NA
j_call: TRBJ2-3
d_call: NA
cdr3_length: 11
cdr3_aa: CASGLAQAEYF

v_call: TRBV4-1
clone_size: few
j_call: TRBJ2-1
d_call: TRBD2
cdr3_length: 16
cdr3_aa: CASSRPTSGRANEQFF

v_call: TRBV7-9
clone_size: NA
j_call: TRBJ2-2
d_call: NA
cdr3_length: 15
cdr3_aa: CASSLPDHNTGELFF

v_call: TRBV7-2
clone_size: once
j_call: TRBJ1-5
d_call: NA
cdr3_length: 14
cdr3_aa: CASSSRGELQPQHF

v_call: TRBV11-2
clone_size: NA
j_call: TRBJ2-7
d_call: TRBD1
cdr3_length: 16
cdr3_aa: CASSSPGGTGTYEQYF

v_call: TRBV10-3
clone_size: NA
j_call: TRBJ2-3
d_call: NA
cdr3_length: 15
cdr3_aa: CAISESGGYTDTQYF

v_call: TRBV12-3/TRBV12-4
clone_size: once
j_call: TRBJ2-7
d_call: TRBD1
cdr3_length: 14
cdr3_aa: CASSTGDSSYEQYF

v_call: TRBV2
clone_size: NA
j_call: TRBJ2-4
d_call: NA
cdr3_length: 12
cdr3_aa: CASSEGRDRQYF

v_call: TRBV3-1
clone_size: NA
j_call: TRBJ2-7
d_call: NA
cdr3_length: 14
cdr3_aa: CASSAGRAVYEQYF

v_call: TRBV7-8
clone_size: NA
j_call: TRBJ2-1
d_call: TRBD2
cdr3_length: 13
cdr3_aa: CASSLALAGGQFF

v_call: TRBV7-2
clone_size: few
j_call: TRBJ2-7
d_call: NA
cdr3_length: 15
cdr3_aa: CASSLVGGGAYEQYF

v_call: TRBV18
clone_size: NA
j_call: TRBJ1-1
d_call: NA
cdr3_length: 15
cdr3_aa: CASSPPGPTNTEAFF

v_call: TRBV11-2
clone_size: NA
j_call: TRBJ2-1
d_call: NA
cdr3_length: 13
cdr3_aa: CASSSAVFNEQFF

v_call: TRBV4-1
clone_size: few
j_call: TRBJ2-7
d_call: NA
cdr3_length: 13
cdr3_aa: CASSQEEVYEQYF

v_call: TRBV20-1
clone_size: NA
j_call: TRBJ2-7
d_call: NA
cdr3_length: 14
cdr3_aa: CSAGGMGSTYEQYF

v_call: TRBV5-1
clone_size: NA
j_call: TRBJ1-4
d_call: TRBD1
cdr3_length: 18
cdr3_aa: CASSIGAGTGGTNEKLFF

v_call: TRBV28
clone_size: once
j_call: TRBJ2-1
d_call: TRBD2
cdr3_length: 15
cdr3_aa: CASWATGTSKLEQFF

v_call: TRBV18
clone_size: few
j_call: TRBJ2-7
d_call: TRBD2
cdr3_length: 15
cdr3_aa: CASSRLAGDEGEQYF

v_call: TRBV15
clone_size: NA
j_call: TRBJ2-7
d_call: TRBD2
cdr3_length: 13
cdr3_aa: CATSKGGAYEQYF

v_call: TRBV27
clone_size: NA
j_call: TRBJ2-1
d_call: NA
cdr3_length: 16
cdr3_aa: CASRAPRLLVYNEQFF